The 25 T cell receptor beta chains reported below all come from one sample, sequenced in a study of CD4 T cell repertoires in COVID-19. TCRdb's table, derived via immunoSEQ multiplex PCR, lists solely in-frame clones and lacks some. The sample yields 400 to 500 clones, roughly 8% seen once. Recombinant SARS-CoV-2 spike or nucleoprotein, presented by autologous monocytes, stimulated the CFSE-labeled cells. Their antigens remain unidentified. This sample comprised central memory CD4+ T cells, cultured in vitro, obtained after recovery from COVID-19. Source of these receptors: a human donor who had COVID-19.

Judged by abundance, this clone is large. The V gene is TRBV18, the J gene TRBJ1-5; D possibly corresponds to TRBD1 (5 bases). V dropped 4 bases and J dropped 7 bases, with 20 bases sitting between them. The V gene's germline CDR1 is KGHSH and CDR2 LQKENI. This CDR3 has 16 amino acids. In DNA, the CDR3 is TGTGCCAGCTCACGTGGCCGGGACCCACTGGGGCAGCCCCAGCATTTT. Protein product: CASSRGRDPLGQPQHF. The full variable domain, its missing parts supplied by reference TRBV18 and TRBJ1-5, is NAGVMQNPRHLVRRRGQEARLRCSPMKGHSHVYWYRQLPEEGLKFMVYLQKENIIDESGMPKERFSAEFPKEGPSILRIQQVVRGDSAAYFCASSRGRDPLGQPQHFGDGTRLSIL.

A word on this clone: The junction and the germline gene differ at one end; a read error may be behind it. The CDR3 DNA follows: TGCGCCCGCCGCTGGGCCCCCGCGGGGGGGGCGCCCGGGGAGCTGTTTTTT. Translating gives CARRWAPAGGAPGELFF. J is TRBJ2-2 and V is TRBV5-5; TRBD2 aligns across 9 bases. The CDR3 is made up of 17 amino acids. Looked up from germline, CDR1 is SGHKS and CDR2 is YYEKEE (reference sequence).

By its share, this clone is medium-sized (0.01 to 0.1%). This CDR3 is CASSSRRGAIGGYTF. The CDR3 DNA sequence: TGTGCCAGCAGTTCCCGCAGGGGCGCGATTGGTGGCTACACCTTC. This chain uses TRBV6-2 or TRBV6-3 with TRBJ1-2, with TRBD1 as a possible D gene (6 bases). This CDR3 region has 15 residues. Germline CDR1 reads MNHEY; CDR2 reads SVGEGT. With 4 bases removed from V and 7 bases from J, the gap between germline ends came to 19 bases.

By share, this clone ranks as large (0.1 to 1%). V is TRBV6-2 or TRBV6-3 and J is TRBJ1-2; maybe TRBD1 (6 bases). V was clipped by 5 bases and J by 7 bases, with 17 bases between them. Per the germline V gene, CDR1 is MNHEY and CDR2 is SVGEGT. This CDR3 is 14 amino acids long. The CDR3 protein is CASSESRGGFGYTF. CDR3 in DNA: TGTGCCAGCAGTGAGTCCAGGGGCGGCTTTGGCTACACCTTC.

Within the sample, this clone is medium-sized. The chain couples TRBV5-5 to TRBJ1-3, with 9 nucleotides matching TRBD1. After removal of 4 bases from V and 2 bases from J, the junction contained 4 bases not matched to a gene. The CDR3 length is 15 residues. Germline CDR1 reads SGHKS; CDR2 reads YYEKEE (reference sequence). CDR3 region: CASSPRTGAGNTIYF. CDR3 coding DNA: TGTGCCAGCAGCCCACGGACAGGGGCTGGAAACACCATATATTTT. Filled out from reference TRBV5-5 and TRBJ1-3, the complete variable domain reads DAGVTQSPTHLIKTRGQQVTLRCSPISGHKSVSWYQQVLGQGPQFIFQYYEKEERGRGNFPDRFSARQFPNYSSELNVNALLLGDSALYLCASSPRTGAGNTIYFGEGSWLTVV.

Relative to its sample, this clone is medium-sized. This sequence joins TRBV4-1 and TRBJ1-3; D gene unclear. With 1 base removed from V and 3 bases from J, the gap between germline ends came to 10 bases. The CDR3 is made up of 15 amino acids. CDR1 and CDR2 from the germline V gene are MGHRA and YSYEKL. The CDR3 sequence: CASSQGPHGGNTIYF. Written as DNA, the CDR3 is TGCGCCAGCAGCCAAGGCCCTCATGGTGGAAACACCATATATTTT.

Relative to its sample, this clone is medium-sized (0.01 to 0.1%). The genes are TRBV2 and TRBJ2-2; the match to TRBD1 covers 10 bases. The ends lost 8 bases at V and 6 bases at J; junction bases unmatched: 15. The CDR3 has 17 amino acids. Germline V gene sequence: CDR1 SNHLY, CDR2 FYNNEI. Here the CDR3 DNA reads TGTGCCAGCTCGCCGGAGACAGGGGGCGGCGGCGCCGGGGAGCTGTTTTTT. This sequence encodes CASSPETGGGGAGELFF.

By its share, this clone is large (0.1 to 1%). CDR3 region: CASRDTGSMNTEAFF. CDR3 coding DNA: TGTGCCAGTCGCGACACGGGGTCGATGAACACTGAAGCTTTCTTT. The chain has TRBV6-5 and TRBJ1-1; D remains unclear. CDR1 is MNHEY and CDR2 is SVGAGI in the germline V gene. The CDR3 length is 15 residues. V was clipped by 9 bases and J by 0 bases, with 17 bases between them.

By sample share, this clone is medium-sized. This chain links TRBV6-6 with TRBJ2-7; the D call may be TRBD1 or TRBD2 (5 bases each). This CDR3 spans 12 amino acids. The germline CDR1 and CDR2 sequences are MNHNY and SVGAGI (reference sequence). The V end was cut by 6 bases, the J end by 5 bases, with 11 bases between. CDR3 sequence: CASSPRGNEQYF. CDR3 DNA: TGTGCCAGCAGCCCCCGGGGCAACGAGCAGTACTTC.

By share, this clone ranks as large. Here the CDR3 DNA reads TGTGCCAGCAGCCAGGCTAGCGGGAGGTCCCCGCAGTTCTTC. The encoded protein is CASSQASGRSPQFF. This chain uses TRBV3-1 (or the pseudogene TRBV3-2) with TRBJ2-1; TRBD2 agrees at 11 bases. The V segment lost 3 bases and the J segment 12 bases; nucleotides outside the gene matches: 7. This CDR3 has 14 residues. Germline V gene data show CDR1 as LGHDT and CDR2 as YNNKEL (reference sequence).

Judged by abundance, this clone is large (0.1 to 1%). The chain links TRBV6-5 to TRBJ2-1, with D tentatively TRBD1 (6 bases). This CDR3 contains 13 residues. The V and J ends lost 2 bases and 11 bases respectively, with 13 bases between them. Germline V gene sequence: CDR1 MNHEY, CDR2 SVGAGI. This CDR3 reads CASSYRDRSKQFF. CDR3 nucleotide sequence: TGTGCCAGCAGTTACCGTGACAGGTCCAAGCAGTTCTTC.

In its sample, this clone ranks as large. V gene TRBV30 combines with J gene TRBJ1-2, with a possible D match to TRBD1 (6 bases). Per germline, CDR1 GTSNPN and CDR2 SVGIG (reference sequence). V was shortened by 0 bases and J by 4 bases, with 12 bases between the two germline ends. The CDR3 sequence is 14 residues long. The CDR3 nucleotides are TGTGCCTGGAGTGTACGGGGGGCAATCTATGGCTACACCTTC. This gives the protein CAWSVRGAIYGYTF.

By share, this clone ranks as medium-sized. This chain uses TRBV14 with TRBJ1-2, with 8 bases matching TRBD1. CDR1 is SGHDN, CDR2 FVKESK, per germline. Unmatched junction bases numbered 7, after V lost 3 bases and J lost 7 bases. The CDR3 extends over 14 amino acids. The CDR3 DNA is TGTGCCAGCAGCCAGGGGACAGGTTCTTTTGGCTACACCTTC. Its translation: CASSQGTGSFGYTF. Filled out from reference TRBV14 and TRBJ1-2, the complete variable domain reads EAGVTQFPSHSVIEKGQTVTLRCDPISGHDNLYWYRRVMGKEIKFLLHFVKESKQDESGMPNNRFLAERTGGTYSTLKVQPAELEDSGVYFCASSQGTGSFGYTFGSGTRLTVV.

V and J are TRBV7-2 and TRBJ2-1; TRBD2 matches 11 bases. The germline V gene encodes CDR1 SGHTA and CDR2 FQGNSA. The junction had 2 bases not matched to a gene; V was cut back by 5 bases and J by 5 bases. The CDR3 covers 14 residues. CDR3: CASSQGLADNEQFF. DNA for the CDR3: TGTGCCAGCAGCCAGGGACTAGCGGACAATGAGCAGTTCTTC.

CDR3 amino acids: CASSSSGGGHTGELFF. CDR3 nucleotide sequence: TGTGCCAGCAGTTCTAGCGGAGGGGGGCACACCGGGGAGCTGTTTTTT. The rearrangement uses TRBV6-2 or TRBV6-3 and TRBJ2-2; D might be TRBD2 (7 bases). Germline V gives CDR1 MNHEY, CDR2 SVGEGT. The CDR3 loop spans 16 amino acids. The V end was cut by 4 bases, the J end by 3 bases, with 15 bases between.

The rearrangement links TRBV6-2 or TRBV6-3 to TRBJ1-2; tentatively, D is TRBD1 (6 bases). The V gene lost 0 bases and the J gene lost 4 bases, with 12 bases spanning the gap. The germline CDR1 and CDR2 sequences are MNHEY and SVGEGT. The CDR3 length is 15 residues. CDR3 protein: CASSYSRGTLYGYTF. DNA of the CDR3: TGTGCCAGCAGTTACTCCAGGGGAACGCTCTATGGCTACACCTTC.

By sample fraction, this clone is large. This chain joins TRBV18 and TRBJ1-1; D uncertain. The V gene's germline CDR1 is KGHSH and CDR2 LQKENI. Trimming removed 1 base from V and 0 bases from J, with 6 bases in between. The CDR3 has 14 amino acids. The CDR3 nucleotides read TGTGCCAGCTCACCACGGCTCATGAACACTGAAGCTTTCTTT. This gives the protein CASSPRLMNTEAFF. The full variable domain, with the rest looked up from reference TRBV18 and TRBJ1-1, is NAGVMQNPRHLVRRRGQEARLRCSPMKGHSHVYWYRQLPEEGLKFMVYLQKENIIDESGMPKERFSAEFPKEGPSILRIQQVVRGDSAAYFCASSPRLMNTEAFFGQGTRLTVV.

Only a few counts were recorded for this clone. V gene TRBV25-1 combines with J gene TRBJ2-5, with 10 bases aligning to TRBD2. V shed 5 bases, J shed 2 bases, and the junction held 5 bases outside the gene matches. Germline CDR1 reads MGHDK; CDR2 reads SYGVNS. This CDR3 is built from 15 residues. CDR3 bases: TGTGCCAGCAGTTCAGCTAGCGGGGGACAAGAGACCCAGTACTTC. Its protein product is CASSSASGGQETQYF.

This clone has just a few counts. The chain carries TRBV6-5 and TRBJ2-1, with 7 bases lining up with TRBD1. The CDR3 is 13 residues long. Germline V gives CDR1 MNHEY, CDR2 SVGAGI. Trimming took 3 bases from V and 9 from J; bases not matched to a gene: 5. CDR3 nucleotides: TGTGCCAGCAGTTATGGACAGGTGGCTGAGCAGTTCTTC. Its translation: CASSYGQVAEQFF.

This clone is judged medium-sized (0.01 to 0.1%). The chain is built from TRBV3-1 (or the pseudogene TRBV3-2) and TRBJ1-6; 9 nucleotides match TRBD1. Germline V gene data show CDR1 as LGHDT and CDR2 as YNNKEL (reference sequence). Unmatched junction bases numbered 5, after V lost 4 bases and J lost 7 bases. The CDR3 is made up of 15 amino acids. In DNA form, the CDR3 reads TGTGCCAGCAGCCGGGACAGGGTCAGCAATTCACCCCTCCACTTT. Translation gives CASSRDRVSNSPLHF.

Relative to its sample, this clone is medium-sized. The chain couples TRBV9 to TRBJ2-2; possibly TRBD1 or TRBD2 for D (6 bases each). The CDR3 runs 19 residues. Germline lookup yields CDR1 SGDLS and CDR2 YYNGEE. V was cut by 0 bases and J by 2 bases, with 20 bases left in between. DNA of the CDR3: TGTGCCAGCAGCGTAGGGCGTGCGGGACGGGGGCCCAACACCGGGGAGCTGTTTTTT. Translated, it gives CASSVGRAGRGPNTGELFF. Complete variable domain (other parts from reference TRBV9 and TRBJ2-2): DSGVTQTPKHLITATGQRVTLRCSPRSGDLSVYWYQQSLDQGLQFLIQYYNGEERAKGNILERFSAQQFPDLHSELNLSSLELGDSALYFCASSVGRAGRGPNTGELFFGEGSRLTVL.

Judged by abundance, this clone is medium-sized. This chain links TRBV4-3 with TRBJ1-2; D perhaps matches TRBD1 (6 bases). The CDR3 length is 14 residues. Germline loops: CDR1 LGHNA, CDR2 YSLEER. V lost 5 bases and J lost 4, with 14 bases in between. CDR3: CASSSRGSLYGYTF. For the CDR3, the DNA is TGCGCCAGCAGCTCAAGGGGGTCCCTCTATGGCTACACCTTC.

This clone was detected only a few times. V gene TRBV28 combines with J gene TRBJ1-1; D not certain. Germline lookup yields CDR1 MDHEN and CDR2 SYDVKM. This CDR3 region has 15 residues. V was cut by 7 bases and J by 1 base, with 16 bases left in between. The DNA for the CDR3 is TGTGCCAGCACCTTTCCGTCCCCCGGGAACACTGAAGCTTTCTTT. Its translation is CASTFPSPGNTEAFF. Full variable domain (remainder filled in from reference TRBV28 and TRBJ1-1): DVKVTQSSRYLVKRTGEKVFLECVQDMDHENMFWYRQDPGLGLRLIYFSYDVKMKEKGDIPEGYSVSREKKERFSLILESASTNQTSMYLCASTFPSPGNTEAFFGQGTRLTVV.

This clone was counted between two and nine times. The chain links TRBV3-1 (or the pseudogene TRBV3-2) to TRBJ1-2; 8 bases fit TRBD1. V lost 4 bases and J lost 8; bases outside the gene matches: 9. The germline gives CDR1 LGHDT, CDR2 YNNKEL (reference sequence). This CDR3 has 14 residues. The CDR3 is CASSPTGARGGYTF. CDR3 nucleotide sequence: TGTGCCAGCAGCCCGACAGGGGCTCGAGGCGGCTACACCTTC.

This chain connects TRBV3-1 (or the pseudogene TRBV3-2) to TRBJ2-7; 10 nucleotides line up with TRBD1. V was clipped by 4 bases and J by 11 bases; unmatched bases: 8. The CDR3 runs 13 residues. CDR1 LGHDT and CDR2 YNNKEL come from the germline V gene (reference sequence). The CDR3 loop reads CASSPDRGRGEYF. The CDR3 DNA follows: TGTGCCAGCAGCCCCGACAGGGGGCGAGGGGAGTACTTC.